The subject of this entry is one TCR beta chain. This CDR3 comprises 14 residues. Germline CDR1 and CDR2: MGHDK and SYGVNS. V shed 4 bases and J 4 bases; nucleotides not matched to a gene: 6. This specimen comes from a study of blood T cell repertoires in COVID-19. Turning to the study itself: PBMCs, B-cell-depleted T cells, or T cells provided the cDNA or gDNA that made up the material.

Original data processing: Estimation of nucleated cell counts was performed using reference gene primer amplification. Repertoires were generated with immunoSEQ multiplex PCR, while TCRdb's copy carries only in-frame clones and drops some. From that table come the V and J calls and clone size; the DNA was used to work out D and trimming. The profile shows about 190,000 clones, roughly 81% of them singletons. Sequencing was done on a sample of peripheral blood. The clonotype originates from a woman in her seventies with active or convalescent COVID-19. The V call is TRBV25-1, the J call TRBJ1-2; 7 bases line up with TRBD1. CDR3 sequence: CASSAQGITYGYTF. CDR3 nucleotides: TGTGCCAGCAGTGCACAGGGGATTACCTATGGCTACACCTTC.